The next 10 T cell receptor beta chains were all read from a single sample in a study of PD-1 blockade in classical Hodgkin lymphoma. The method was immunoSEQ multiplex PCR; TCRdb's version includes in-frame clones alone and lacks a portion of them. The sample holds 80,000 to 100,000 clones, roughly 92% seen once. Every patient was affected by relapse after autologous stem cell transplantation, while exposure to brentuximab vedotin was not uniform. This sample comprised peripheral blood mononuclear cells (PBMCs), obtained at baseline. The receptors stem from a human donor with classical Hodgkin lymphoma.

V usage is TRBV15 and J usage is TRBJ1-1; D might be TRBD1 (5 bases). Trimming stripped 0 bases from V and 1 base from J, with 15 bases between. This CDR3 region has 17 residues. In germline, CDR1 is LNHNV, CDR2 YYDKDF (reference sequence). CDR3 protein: CATSRDLMGRRNTEAFF. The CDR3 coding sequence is TGTGCCACCAGCAGAGATTTAATGGGACGGCGGAACACTGAAGCTTTCTTT.

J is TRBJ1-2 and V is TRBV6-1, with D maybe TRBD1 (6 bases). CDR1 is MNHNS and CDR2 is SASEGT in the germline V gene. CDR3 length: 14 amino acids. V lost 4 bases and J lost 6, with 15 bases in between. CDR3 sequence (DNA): TGTGCCAGCAGTGTAGCCCAGGGGATCCATGGCTACACCTTC. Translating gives CASSVAQGIHGYTF.

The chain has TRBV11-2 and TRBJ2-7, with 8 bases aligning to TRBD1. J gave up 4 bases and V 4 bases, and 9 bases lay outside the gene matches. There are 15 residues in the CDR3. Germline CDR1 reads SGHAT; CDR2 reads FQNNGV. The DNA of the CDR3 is TGTGCCAGCAGCTCTTGGACAGGGACCTTATACGAGCAGTACTTC. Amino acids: CASSSWTGTLYEQYF.

CDR3 region: CASSLLLADNEQFF. CDR3 in DNA: TGTGCCAGCAGCTTGTTGCTAGCGGACAATGAGCAGTTCTTC. The chain couples TRBV13 to TRBJ2-1; TRBD2 agrees at 7 bases. The CDR3 is 14 residues long. The V gene end was trimmed by 3 bases and the J gene end by 5 bases; junction bases not matched to a gene: 4. Germline lookup yields CDR1 PRHDT and CDR2 FYEKMQ (reference sequence).

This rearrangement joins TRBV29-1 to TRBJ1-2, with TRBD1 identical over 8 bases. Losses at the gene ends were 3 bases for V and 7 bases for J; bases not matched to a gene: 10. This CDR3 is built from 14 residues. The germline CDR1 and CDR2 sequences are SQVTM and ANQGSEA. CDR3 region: CSVERSGTGLGYTF. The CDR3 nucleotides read TGCAGCGTTGAGAGATCCGGGACAGGTCTTGGCTACACCTTC.

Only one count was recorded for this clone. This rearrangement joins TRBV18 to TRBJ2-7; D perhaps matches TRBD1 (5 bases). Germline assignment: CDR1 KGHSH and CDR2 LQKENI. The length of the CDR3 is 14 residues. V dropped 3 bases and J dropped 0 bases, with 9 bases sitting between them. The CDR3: CASSPSGLSYEQYF. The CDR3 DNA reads TGTGCCAGCTCACCTTCAGGGCTCTCCTACGAGCAGTACTTC.

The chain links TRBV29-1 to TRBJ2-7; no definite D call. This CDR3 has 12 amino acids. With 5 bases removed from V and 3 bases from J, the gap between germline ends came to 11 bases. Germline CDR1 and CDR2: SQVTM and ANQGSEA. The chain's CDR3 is CSVRNSLYEQYF. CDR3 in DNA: TGCAGCGTTCGAAACTCTCTCTACGAGCAGTACTTC.

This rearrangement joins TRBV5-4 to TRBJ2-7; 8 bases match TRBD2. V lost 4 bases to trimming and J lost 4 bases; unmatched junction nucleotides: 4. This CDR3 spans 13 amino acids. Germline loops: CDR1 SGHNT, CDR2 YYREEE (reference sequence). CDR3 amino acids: CASSPGGGYEQYF. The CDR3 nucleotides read TGTGCCAGCAGCCCCGGGGGGGGGTACGAGCAGTACTTC.

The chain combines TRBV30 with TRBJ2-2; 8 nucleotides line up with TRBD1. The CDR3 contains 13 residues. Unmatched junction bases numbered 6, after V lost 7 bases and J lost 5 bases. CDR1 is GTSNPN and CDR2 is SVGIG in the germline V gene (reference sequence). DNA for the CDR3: TGTGCCTCCGACAGGGGATGGACCGGGGAGCTGTTTTTT. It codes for CASDRGWTGELFF. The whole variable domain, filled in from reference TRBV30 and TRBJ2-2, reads SQTIHQWPATLVQPVGSPLSLECTVEGTSNPNLYWYRQAAGRGLQLLFYSVGIGQISSEVPQNLSASRPQDRQFILSSKKLLLSDSGFYLCASDRGWTGELFFGEGSRLTVL.

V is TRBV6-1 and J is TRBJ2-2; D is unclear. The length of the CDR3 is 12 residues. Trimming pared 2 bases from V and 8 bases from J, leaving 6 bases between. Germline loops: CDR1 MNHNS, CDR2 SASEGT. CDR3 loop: CASSEFSGELFF. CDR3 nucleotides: TGTGCCAGCAGTGAATTCTCTGGGGAGCTGTTTTTT.